This T cell receptor (beta chain) originates from a study of T cell repertoires in cytomegalovirus infection. Study information: From public TCR beta signatures came an indication of both CMV infection and matching HLA type.

This CDR3 contains 14 residues. V was trimmed by 5 bases and J by 0 bases, leaving 11 bases between them. In germline, CDR1 is SEHNR, CDR2 FQNEAQ (reference sequence). As for this clonotype: Its matching antigen is unknown.

Study outcomes and limitations: HLA-C-restricted CMV clonotypes gave the most frequent clonotype in two of eight donors. The study identified carriers of CMV plus the relevant HLA from cumulative public TCR beta family frequency.

MiXCR was run by TCRdb on the reads, yielding one entry per CDR3 protein. The table records some 440,000 distinct CDR3 sequences, approximately 31% of them present only once. The sequence derives from a human donor in good health (CMV status not recorded). Some clones in this sample may be carry-over from other donors' samples. The rearrangement links TRBV7-9 to TRBJ2-7; weak D call: TRBD2 (6 bases). The sample taken for sequencing was PBMCs. This CDR3 is CASSTGVYSYEQYF. CDR3 coding DNA: TGTGCCAGCAGCACGGGGGTCTACTCCTACGAGCAGTACTTC.